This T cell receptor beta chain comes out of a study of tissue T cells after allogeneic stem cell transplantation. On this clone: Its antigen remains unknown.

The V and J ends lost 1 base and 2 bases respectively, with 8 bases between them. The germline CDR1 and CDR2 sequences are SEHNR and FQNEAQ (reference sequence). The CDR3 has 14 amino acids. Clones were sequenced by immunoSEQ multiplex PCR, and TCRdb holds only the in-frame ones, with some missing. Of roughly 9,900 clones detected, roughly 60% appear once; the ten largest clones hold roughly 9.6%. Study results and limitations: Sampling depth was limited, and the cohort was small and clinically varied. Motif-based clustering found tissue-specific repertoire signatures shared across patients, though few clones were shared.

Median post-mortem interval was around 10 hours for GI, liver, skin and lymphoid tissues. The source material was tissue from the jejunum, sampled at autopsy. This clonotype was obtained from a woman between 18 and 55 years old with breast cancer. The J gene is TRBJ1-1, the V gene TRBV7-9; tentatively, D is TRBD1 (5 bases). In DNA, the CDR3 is TGTGCCAGCAGCTTAGGGGGCTTCAACACTGAAGCTTTCTTT. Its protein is CASSLGGFNTEAFF.